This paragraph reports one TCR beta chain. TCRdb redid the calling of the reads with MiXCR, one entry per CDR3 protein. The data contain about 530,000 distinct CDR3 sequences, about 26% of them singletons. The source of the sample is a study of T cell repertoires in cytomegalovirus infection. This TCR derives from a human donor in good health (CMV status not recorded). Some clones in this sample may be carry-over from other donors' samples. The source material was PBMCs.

Here the CDR3 reads CASSDSWREGHNEQFF. CDR3 nucleotides: TGTGCCAGCAGTGACTCGTGGAGGGAGGGCCACAATGAGCAGTTCTTC. This chain uses TRBV6-4 with TRBJ2-1; TRBD2 matches 7 bases. The CDR3 runs to 16 residues. V lost 0 bases and J lost 5; bases outside the gene matches: 7. CDR1 is MRHNA, CDR2 SNTAGT, per germline.